This T cell receptor beta chain was sequenced during a study of post-analysis software for immune sequencing data. Background on the study: Relapsing-remitting, secondary progressive and progressive-relapsing forms made up the multiple sclerosis disease courses.

Unique molecular identifiers had been added to the TCR beta cDNA libraries. TCRdb fed the PCR reads into MiXCR, producing one record per CDR3 protein. The data contain 750,000 to 950,000 distinct CDR3 sequences, approximately 53% of them singletons. On this clonotype: Its specificity is unknown.

Regarding the study as a whole: The study found significantly lower normalized Chao1 diversity in multiple sclerosis patients than in controls. By F measure, samples from a shared preparation batch strongly co-clustered. Elevated frequency relative to controls characterized roughly five TRBV segments in patients, TRBV5-6, TRBV5-1 and TRBV20-1 among them.

The V and J ends lost 0 bases and 1 base, in that order; junction bases with no gene match: 9. CDR3 length: 17 amino acids. Germline lookup yields CDR1 SGDLS and CDR2 YYNGEE. This rearrangement joins TRBV9 to TRBJ2-5; 7 bases match TRBD2. Sequencing input: blood. The TCR originated in a girl between 10 and 17 years old with multiple sclerosis. CDR3 in amino acids: CASSVAPAGASQETQYF. The DNA for the CDR3 is TGTGCCAGCAGCGTAGCCCCTGCGGGAGCCTCCCAAGAGACCCAGTACTTC.